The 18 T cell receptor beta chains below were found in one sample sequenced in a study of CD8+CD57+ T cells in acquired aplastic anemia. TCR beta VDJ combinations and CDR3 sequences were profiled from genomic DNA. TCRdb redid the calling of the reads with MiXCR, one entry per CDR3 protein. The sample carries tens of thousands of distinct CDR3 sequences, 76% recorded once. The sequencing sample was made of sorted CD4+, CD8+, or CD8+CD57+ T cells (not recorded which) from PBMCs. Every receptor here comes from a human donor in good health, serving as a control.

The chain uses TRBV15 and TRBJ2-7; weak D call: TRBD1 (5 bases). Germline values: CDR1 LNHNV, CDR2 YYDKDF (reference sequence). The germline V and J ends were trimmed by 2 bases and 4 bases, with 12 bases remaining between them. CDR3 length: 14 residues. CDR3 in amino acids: CATSRQLDTYEQYF. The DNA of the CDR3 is TGTGCCACCAGCAGACAACTGGACACATACGAGCAGTACTTC.

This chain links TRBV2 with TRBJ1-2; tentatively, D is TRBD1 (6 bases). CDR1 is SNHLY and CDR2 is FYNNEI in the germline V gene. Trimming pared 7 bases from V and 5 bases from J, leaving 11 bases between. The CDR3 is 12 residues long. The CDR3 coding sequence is TGTGCCAGCACGCAGGGGATTTATGGCTACACCTTC. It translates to CASTQGIYGYTF.

The CDR3 here is CASAHRGGINSPLHF. CDR3 sequence (DNA): TGTGCCAGCGCCCACAGGGGTGGAATTAATTCACCCCTCCACTTT. The rearrangement links TRBV2 to TRBJ1-6, with 7 bases matching TRBD1. Germline CDR1 is SNHLY and CDR2 is FYNNEI. V lost 8 bases and J lost 6; bases outside the gene matches: 10. The CDR3 has 15 amino acids.

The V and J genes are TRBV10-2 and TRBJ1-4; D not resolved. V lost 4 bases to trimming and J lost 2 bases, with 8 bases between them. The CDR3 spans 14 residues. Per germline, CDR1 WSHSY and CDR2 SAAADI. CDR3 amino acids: CASSGMGTNEKLFF. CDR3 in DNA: TGCGCCAGCAGTGGAATGGGGACTAATGAAAAACTGTTTTTT.

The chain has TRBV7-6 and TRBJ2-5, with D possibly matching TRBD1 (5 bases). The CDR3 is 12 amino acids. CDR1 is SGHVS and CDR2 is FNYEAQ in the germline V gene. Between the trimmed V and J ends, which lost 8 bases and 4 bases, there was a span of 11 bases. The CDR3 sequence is CASRRQGETQYF. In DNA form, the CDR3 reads TGTGCCAGCCGGCGGCAGGGAGAGACCCAGTACTTC.

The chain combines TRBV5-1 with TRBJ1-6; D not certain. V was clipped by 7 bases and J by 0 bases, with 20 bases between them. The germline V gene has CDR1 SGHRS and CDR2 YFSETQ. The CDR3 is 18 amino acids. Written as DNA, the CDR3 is TGCGCCAGCGGCTCAGGTACCCTAGGGCACTCCTATAATTCACCCCTCCACTTT. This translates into CASGSGTLGHSYNSPLHF.

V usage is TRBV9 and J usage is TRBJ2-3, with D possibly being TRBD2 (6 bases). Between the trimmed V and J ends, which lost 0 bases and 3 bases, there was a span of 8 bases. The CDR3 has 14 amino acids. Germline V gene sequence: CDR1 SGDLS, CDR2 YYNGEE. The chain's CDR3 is CASSVGTTTDTQYF. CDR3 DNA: TGTGCCAGCAGCGTAGGGACTACGACAGATACGCAGTATTTT.

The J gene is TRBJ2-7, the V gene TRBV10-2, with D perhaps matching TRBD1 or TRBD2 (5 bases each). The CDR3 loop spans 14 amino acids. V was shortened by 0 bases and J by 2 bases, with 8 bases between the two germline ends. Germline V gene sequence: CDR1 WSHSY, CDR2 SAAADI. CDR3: CASSESWGPYEQYF. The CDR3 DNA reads TGCGCCAGCAGTGAGTCTTGGGGACCCTACGAGCAGTACTTC.

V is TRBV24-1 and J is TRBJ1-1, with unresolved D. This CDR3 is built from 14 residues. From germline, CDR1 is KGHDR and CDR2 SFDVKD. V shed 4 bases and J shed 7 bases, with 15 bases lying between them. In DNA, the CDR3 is TGTGCCACCAGTGACCCCCGGAGATCAGGTGAAGCTTTCTTT. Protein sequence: CATSDPRRSGEAFF.

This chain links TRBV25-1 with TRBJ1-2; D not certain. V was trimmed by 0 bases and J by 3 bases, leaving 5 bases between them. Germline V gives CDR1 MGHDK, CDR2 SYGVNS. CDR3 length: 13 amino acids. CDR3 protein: CASSEYLHYGYTF. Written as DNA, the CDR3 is TGTGCCAGCAGTGAATATCTCCACTATGGCTACACCTTC.

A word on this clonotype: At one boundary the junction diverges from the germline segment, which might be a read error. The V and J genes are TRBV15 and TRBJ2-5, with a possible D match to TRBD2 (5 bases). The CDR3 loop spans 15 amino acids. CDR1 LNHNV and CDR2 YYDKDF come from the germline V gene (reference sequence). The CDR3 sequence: CATSREGSNQETQYF. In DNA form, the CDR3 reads TGTGCCACCAGCCGAGAGGGCAGCAACCAAGAGACCCAGTACTTC.

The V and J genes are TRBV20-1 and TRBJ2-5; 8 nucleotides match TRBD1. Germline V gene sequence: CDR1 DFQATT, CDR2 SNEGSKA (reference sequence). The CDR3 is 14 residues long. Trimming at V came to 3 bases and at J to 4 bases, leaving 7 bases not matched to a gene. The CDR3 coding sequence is TGCAGTGCTAGGGGACAGGTGGTAGGAGAGACCCAGTACTTC. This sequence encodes CSARGQVVGETQYF.

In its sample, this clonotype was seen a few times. CDR3 sequence (DNA): TGTGCCAGCAGCGGGACAGGGAGCGGGGAGCTGTTTTTT. It yields the protein CASSGTGSGELFF. The chain uses TRBV2 and TRBJ2-2; 9 bases match TRBD1. This CDR3 has 13 amino acids. Germline assignment: CDR1 SNHLY and CDR2 FYNNEI. V lost 6 bases, J lost 7 bases, and 3 bases stayed unmatched.

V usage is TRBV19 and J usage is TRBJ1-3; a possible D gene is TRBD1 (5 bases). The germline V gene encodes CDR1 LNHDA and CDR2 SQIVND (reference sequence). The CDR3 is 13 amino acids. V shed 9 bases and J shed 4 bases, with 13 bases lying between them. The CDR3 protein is CASSGQRGNTIYF. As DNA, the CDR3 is TGTGCCAGCTCGGGGCAGCGGGGAAACACCATATATTTT.

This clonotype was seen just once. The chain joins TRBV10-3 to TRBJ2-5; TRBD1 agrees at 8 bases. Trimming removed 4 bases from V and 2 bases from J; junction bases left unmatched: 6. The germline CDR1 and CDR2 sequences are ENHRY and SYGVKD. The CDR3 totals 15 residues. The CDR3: CAISAGGAGQETQYF. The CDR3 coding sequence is TGTGCCATCAGTGCAGGGGGCGCGGGGCAAGAGACCCAGTACTTC.

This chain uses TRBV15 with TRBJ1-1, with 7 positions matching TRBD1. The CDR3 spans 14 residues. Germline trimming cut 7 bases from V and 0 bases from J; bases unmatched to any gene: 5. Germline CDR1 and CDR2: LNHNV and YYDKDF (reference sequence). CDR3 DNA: TGTGCCACCACTCCGACAGGGATGAACACTGAAGCTTTCTTT. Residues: CATTPTGMNTEAFF.

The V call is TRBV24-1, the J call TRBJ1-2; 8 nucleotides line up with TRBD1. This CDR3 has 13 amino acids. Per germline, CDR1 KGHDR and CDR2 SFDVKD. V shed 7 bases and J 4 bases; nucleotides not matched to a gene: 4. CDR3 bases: TGTGCCACCAGCGCAGGGGGCGGCTATGGCTACACCTTC. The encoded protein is CATSAGGGYGYTF.

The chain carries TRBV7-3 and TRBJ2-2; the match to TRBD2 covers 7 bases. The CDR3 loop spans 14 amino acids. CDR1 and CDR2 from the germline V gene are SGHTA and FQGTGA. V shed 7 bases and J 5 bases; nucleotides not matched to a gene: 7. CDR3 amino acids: CASTTSDRTGELFF. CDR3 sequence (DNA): TGTGCCAGCACCACTAGCGATAGGACCGGGGAGCTGTTTTTT.